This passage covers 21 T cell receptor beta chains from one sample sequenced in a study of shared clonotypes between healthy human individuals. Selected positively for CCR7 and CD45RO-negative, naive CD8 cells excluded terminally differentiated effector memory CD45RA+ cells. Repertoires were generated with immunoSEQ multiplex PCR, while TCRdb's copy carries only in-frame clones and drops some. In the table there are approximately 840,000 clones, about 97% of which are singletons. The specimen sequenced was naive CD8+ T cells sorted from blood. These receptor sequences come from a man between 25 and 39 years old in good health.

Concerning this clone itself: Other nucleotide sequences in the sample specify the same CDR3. The CDR3 region is CASSFVSYNEQFF. CDR3 DNA sequence: TGTGCCAGCAGCTTCGTGAGTTACAATGAGCAGTTCTTC. The chain employs TRBV7-9 and TRBJ2-1; D is ambiguous. The CDR3 sequence is 13 residues long. CDR1 SEHNR and CDR2 FQNEAQ come from the germline V gene (reference sequence). Trimming removed 3 bases from V and 4 bases from J, with 7 bases in between.

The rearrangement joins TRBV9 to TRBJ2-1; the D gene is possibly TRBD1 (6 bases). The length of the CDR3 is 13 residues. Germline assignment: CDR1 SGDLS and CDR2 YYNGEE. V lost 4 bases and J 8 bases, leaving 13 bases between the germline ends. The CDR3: CASSPDWGHEQFF. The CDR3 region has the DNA TGTGCCAGCAGCCCCGATTGGGGGCATGAGCAGTTCTTC.

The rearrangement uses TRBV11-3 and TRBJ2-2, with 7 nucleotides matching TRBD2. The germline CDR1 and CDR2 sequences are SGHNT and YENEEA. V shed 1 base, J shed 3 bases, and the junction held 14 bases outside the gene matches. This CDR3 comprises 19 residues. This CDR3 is CASSLGRRREFGYTGELFF. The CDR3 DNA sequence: TGTGCCAGCAGCTTAGGCCGGCGGCGGGAGTTTGGTTACACCGGGGAGCTGTTTTTT.

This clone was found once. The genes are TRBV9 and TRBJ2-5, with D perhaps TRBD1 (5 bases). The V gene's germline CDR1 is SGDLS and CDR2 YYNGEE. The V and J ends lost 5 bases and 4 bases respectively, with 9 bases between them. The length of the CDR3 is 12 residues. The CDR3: CASRGVGETQYF. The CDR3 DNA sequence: TGTGCCAGCAGAGGGGTAGGAGAGACCCAGTACTTC. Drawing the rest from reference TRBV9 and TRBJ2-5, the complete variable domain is DSGVTQTPKHLITATGQRVTLRCSPRSGDLSVYWYQQSLDQGLQFLIQYYNGEERAKGNILERFSAQQFPDLHSELNLSSLELGDSALYFCASRGVGETQYFGPGTRLLVL.

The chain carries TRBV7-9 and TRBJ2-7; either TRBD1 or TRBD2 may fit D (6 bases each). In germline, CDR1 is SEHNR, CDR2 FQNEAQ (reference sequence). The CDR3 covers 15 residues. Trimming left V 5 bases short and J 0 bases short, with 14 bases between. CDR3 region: CASSPGGGPSYEQYF. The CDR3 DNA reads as TGTGCCAGCAGCCCCGGTGGGGGGCCCTCCTACGAGCAGTACTTC.

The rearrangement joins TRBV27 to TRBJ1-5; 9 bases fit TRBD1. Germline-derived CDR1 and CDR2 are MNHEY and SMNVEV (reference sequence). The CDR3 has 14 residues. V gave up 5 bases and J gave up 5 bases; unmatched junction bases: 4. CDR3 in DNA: TGTGCCAGCAGTCCACAGGGGGCGTATCAGCCCCAGCATTTT. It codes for CASSPQGAYQPQHF.

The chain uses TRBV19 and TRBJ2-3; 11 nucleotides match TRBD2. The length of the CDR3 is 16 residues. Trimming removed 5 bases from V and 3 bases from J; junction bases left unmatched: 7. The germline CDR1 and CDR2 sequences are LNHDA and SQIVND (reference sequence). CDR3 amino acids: CASSPSGRTRTDTQYF. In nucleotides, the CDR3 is TGTGCCAGTAGTCCTAGCGGGAGGACTAGGACAGATACGCAGTATTTT. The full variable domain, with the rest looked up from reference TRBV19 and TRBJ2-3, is DGGITQSPKYLFRKEGQNVTLSCEQNLNHDAMYWYRQDPGQGLRLIYYSQIVNDFQKGDIAEGYSVSREKKESFPLTVTSAQKNPTAFYLCASSPSGRTRTDTQYFGPGTRLTVL.

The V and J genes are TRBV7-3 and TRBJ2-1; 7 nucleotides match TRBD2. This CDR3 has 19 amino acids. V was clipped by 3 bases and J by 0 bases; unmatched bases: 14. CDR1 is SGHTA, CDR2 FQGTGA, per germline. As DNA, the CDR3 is TGTGCCAGCAGCTTGATGGGTGGGAGGGAGTTGAGCTCCTACAATGAGCAGTTCTTC. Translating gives CASSLMGGRELSSYNEQFF.

CDR3 region: CASSPPSVTEAFF. Here the CDR3 DNA reads TGTGCCAGCAGTCCCCCGTCGGTGACTGAAGCTTTCTTT. The V gene is TRBV2, the J gene TRBJ1-1; the D is unclear. V shed 5 bases and J shed 5 bases, with 12 bases lying between them. CDR3 length equals 13 residues. Germline CDR1 reads SNHLY; CDR2 reads FYNNEI.

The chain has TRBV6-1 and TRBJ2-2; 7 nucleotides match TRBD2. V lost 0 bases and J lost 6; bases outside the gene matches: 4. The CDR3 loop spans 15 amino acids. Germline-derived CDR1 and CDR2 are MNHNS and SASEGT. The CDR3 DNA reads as TGTGCCAGCAGTGAAGCGGGAGGGCCGGCCGGGGAGCTGTTTTTT. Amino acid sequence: CASSEAGGPAGELFF.

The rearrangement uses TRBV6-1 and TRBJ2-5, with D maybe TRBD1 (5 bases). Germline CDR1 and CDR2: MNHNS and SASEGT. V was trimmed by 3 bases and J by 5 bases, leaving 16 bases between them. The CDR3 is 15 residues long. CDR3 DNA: TGTGCCAGCAGTGATTTTGCCAGGGCCGGGGAGACCCAGTACTTC. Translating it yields CASSDFARAGETQYF.

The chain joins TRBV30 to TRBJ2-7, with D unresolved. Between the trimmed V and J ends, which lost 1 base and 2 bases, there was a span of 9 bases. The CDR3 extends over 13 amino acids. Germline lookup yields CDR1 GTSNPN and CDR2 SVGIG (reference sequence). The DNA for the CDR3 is TGTGCCTGGAGTGGTGGGCTAGCCTACGAGCAGTACTTC. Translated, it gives CAWSGGLAYEQYF.

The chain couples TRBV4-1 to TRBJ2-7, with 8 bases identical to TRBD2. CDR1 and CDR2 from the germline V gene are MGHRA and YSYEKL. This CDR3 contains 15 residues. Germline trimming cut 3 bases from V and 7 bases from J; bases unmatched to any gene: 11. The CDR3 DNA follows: TGCGCCAGCAGCCAGAGGACTAGCCGCCCAGGGGAGCAGTACTTC. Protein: CASSQRTSRPGEQYF.

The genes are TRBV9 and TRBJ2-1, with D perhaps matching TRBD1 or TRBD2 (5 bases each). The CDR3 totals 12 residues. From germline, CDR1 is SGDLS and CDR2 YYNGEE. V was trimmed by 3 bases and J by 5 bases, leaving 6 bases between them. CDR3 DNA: TGTGCCAGCAGCGGAGGGGACAATGAGCAGTTCTTC. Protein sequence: CASSGGDNEQFF.

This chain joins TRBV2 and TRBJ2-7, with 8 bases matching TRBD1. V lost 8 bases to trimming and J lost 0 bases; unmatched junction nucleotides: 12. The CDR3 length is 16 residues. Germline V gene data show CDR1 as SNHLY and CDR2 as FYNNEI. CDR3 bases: TGTGCCAGCGATAGGTCCAAACAGGGGGACTCCTACGAGCAGTACTTC. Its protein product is CASDRSKQGDSYEQYF.

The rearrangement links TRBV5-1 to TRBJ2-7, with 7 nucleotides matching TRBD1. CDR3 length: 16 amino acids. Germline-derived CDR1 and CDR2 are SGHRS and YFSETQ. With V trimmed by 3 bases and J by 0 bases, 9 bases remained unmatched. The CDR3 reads CASSSVGTDISYEQYF. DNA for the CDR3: TGCGCCAGCAGCTCTGTAGGGACAGATATCTCCTACGAGCAGTACTTC.

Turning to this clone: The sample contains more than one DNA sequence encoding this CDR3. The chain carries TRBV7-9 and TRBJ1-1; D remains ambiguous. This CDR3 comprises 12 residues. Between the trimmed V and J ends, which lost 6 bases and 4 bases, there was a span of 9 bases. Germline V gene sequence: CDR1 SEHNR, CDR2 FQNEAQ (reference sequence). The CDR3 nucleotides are TGTGCCAGCAGTTTCGTGGGCACTGAAGCTTTCTTT. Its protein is CASSFVGTEAFF.

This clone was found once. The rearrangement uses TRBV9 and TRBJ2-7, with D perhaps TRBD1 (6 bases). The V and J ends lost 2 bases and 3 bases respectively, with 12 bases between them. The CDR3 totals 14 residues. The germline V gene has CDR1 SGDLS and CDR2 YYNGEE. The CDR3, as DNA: TGTGCCAGCAGCGTCCTGCCAGGGGACTACGAGCAGTACTTC. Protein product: CASSVLPGDYEQYF.

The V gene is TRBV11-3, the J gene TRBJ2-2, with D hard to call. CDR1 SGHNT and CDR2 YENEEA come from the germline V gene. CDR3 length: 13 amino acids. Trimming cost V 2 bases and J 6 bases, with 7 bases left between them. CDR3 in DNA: TGTGCCAGCAGCTTATCGCAGCCCGGGGAGCTGTTTTTT. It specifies CASSLSQPGELFF.

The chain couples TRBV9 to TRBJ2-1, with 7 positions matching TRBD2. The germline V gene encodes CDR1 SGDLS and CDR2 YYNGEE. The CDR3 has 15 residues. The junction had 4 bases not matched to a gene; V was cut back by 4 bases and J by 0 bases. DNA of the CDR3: TGTGCCAGCAGCCCTAGCGGAAACTCCTACAATGAGCAGTTCTTC. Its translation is CASSPSGNSYNEQFF.

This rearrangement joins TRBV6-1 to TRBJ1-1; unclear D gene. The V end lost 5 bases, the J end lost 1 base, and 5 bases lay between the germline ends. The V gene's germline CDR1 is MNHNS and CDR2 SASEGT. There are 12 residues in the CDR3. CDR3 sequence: CASSRGNTEAFF. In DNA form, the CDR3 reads TGTGCCAGCAGTCGAGGGAACACTGAAGCTTTCTTT.